The 22 T cell receptor beta chains below were found in one sample sequenced in a study of tumor and adjacent non-tumor tissue in lung cancer. The library came from three nested PCR rounds adapted from ARM-PCR protocols. TCRdb re-called the multiplex PCR reads with MiXCR, one entry per CDR3 protein. The profile covers around 76,000 distinct CDR3 sequences, with more than 65% appearing a single time and around 38% taken by the ten largest. This sample's RNA came from whole unsorted tissue. More than 3 cm separated this lung sample from the edge of the tumor. What was sequenced was distant non-tumor lung tissue. Receptor source: a man aged 65 to 79 with non-small cell lung cancer.

The chain joins TRBV6-1 to TRBJ1-6, with unresolved D. CDR1 is MNHNS and CDR2 is SASEGT in the germline V gene. The V end lost 1 base, the J end lost 9 bases, and 13 bases lay between the germline ends. CDR3 length: 15 residues. Written as DNA, the CDR3 is TGTGCCAGCAGTGAAGGAGAGGTTGACTGTTCACCCCTCCACTTT. Translation: CASSEGEVDCSPLHF.

V gene TRBV10-3 combines with J gene TRBJ1-1, with D unclear. The V gene's germline CDR1 is ENHRY and CDR2 SYGVKD. CDR3 size: 13 residues. V dropped 10 bases and J dropped 1 base, with 13 bases sitting between them. The DNA of the CDR3 is TGTGCCACTTCCCTTAAAGAGAACACTGAAGCTTTCTTT. This codes for CATSLKENTEAFF.

This clonotype came up once. At one end the junction does not follow the germline gene, possibly because of a read error. The V call is TRBV6-2 or TRBV6-3, the J call TRBJ1-6; 9 bases agree with TRBD1. Germline loops: CDR1 MNHEY, CDR2 SVGEGT. The CDR3 spans 16 residues. CDR3 bases: TGTGCCAGCAGAAGCGGGACAGGGAGATCTAATTCACCCCTAAACTTT. It encodes CASRSGTGRSNSPLNF.

Comment on this clonotype: One end of the junction is discordant with germline, which a read error may explain. This chain uses TRBV6-2 or TRBV6-3 with TRBJ1-5, with 7 bases fitting TRBD1. Germline loops: CDR1 MNHEY, CDR2 SVGEGT. This CDR3 region has 15 residues. The CDR3 coding sequence is TGTGCCAGCAGTTCCGACAGGGTGCGTTTTCAGTCCCAGCATTTT. Translated: CASSSDRVRFQSQHF.

Regarding this clonotype: A much more abundant neighbour one base away suggests this may be a read error. The chain recombines TRBV10-3 with TRBJ2-3; D assignment may be TRBD1 or TRBD2 (5 bases each). Germline-derived CDR1 and CDR2 are ENHRY and SYGVKD. The CDR3 runs 15 residues. Between the trimmed V and J ends, which lost 5 bases and 3 bases, there was a span of 15 bases. The CDR3 is CAISLLGVGTDTQYF. In DNA form, the CDR3 reads TGTGCCATCAGTCTCCTGGGGGTTGGGACAGATACGCAGTATTTT.

On this clonotype itself: It may be a read error: a sequence one base away is much more abundant. This sequence joins TRBV5-6 and TRBJ2-1, with D perhaps matching TRBD1 (8 bases). Germline V gene lookup returns CDR1 SGHDT and CDR2 YYEEEE. This CDR3 contains 12 residues. In DNA, the CDR3 is TGTGTCAGCGGGACAGGCGACAATGAGCAGTTCTTC. It yields the protein CVSGTGDNEQFF. The full variable domain, in which reference TRBV5-6 and TRBJ2-1 provide the parts outside the CDR3, is DAGVTQSPTHLIKTRGQQVTLRCSPKSGHDTVSWYQQALGQGPQFIFQYYEEEERQRGNFPDRFSGHQFPNYSSELNVNALLLGDSALYLCVSGTGDNEQFFGPGTRLTVL.

This clonotype was detected once. This may arise from a read error, as a much more abundant clone is one base away. The chain joins TRBV7-8 to TRBJ2-7; D unclear. This CDR3 is built from 16 residues. The V gene's germline CDR1 is SGHVS and CDR2 FQNEAQ. V lost 1 base to trimming and J lost 0 bases, with 13 bases between them. The CDR3 DNA sequence: TGTGCCAGCAGCTTAGTCATGGCCATCAGCTCCTACGAGCAGTACTTC. It yields the protein CASSLVMAISSYEQYF.

This clonotype has ten or more counts. The rearrangement uses TRBV28 and TRBJ2-7, with a tentative D call TRBD2 (6 bases). This CDR3 has 14 amino acids. Deletions cut 5 bases from V and 2 bases from J, with 13 bases between. The germline gives CDR1 MDHEN, CDR2 SYDVKM. The CDR3 protein is CASSPRTGAYEQYF. The CDR3 DNA reads TGTGCCAGCAGTCCCAGGACGGGGGCCTACGAGCAGTACTTC.

This clonotype has a handful of counts. The V gene is TRBV20-1, the J gene TRBJ1-2; no clear D. The germline V gene has CDR1 DFQATT and CDR2 SNEGSKA (reference sequence). The CDR3 has 13 residues. CDR3 in DNA: TGCAATGCATTGGATTATGCTAACTATGGCTACACCTTC. Amino acids: CNALDYANYGYTF.

Note on this clonotype: A read error may account for a junction end that differs from germline. The chain joins TRBV9 to TRBJ2-3; D unclear. CDR1 and CDR2 (germline): SGDLS, YYNGEE. CDR3 length: 14 residues. Here the CDR3 reads CASTNEGREDTHYF. The CDR3 nucleotides are TGTGCCAGCACCAACGAAGGTCGTGAAGATACGCACTATTTT.

Regarding this clonotype: One base away lies a much larger clone, so this may be a sequencing read error. V is TRBV5-6 and J is TRBJ2-2, with D uncertain. CDR1 SGHDT and CDR2 YYEEEE come from the germline V gene. The CDR3 consists of 12 residues. CDR3 sequence reads: CAISPPTGELFF. CDR3 in DNA: TGTGCCATCAGCCCCCCGACCGGGGAGCTGTTTTTT.

V gene TRBV11-2 combines with J gene TRBJ2-1, with D unresolved. Deletions cut 5 bases from V and 6 bases from J, with 5 bases between. The germline V gene encodes CDR1 SGHAT and CDR2 FQNNGV. CDR3 size: 11 residues. The DNA of the CDR3 is TGTGCCAGCAGCAAGGGCAATGAGCAGTTCTTC. Translation: CASSKGNEQFF.

Worth noting for this clonotype: The junction departs from the called germline gene at one end, perhaps through a read error. The V and J genes are TRBV11-3 and TRBJ2-5; 9 bases agree with TRBD2. The CDR3 sequence is 16 residues long. Germline V lookup: CDR1 SGHNT, CDR2 YENEEA. Here the CDR3 DNA reads TGTGCCAGCAGCTTAGGTGTGAGGAGACTAGCGGAGACGCAGTACTTC. This sequence encodes CASSLGVRRLAETQYF. Combining the CDR3 with reference TRBV11-3 and TRBJ2-5 gives the whole variable domain EAGVVQSPRYKIIEKKQPVAFWCNPISGHNTLYWYLQNLGQGPELLIRYENEEAVDDSQLPKDRFSAERLKGVDSTLKIQPAELGDSAVYLCASSLGVRRLAETQYFGPGTRLLVL.

The genes are TRBV10-3 and TRBJ1-2; possibly TRBD1 for D (5 bases). V was pared by 6 bases and J by 5 bases, with 13 bases between. CDR3 length: 13 residues. Germline V lookup: CDR1 ENHRY, CDR2 SYGVKD. CDR3 sequence: CAIRGEDQYGYTF. The CDR3 DNA reads TGTGCCATCAGGGGGGAGGACCAATATGGCTACACCTTC.

With regard to this clonotype: At one boundary the junction diverges from the germline segment, which might be a read error. This chain joins TRBV6-6 and TRBJ2-1, with D possibly TRBD1 on 5 matching bases. The CDR3 totals 15 residues. Germline CDR1 is MNHNY and CDR2 is SVGAGI (reference sequence). The CDR3 DNA sequence: TGTACCAGCACTAAGGGCAGGGTTTTAAACAATGAGCAGTTCTTC. It codes for CTSTKGRVLNNEQFF.

Comment on this clonotype: This may be a read error, as it is one base from a much larger clone. The rearrangement uses TRBV24-1 and TRBJ1-5; 7 nucleotides match TRBD1. CDR3 length: 15 residues. CDR1 KGHDR and CDR2 SFDVKD come from the germline V gene. The CDR3 DNA follows: TGTACCACCAGTGATGATACAGGGGTAGGTCAGCCCCAGCATTTT. This gives the protein CTTSDDTGVGQPQHF.

Concerning this clonotype: A junction boundary mismatches the germline segment, possibly from a read error. V is TRBV29-1 and J is TRBJ2-2, with D maybe TRBD2 (6 bases). The CDR3 spans 12 residues. Germline V lookup: CDR1 SQVTM, CDR2 ANQGSEA. DNA of the CDR3: TGTAGCGCCGGGCGGGGCACCGGGGAGCCGTTTTTT. Amino acids: CSAGRGTGEPFF.

About this clonotype: The missing conserved phenylalanine or tryptophan at the end of this CDR3 makes a read error likely. CDR3 in amino acids: CASSRSFSGVGGYSEQFI. CDR3 bases: TGTGCCAGCAGTCGTTCGTTTAGCGGGGTCGGTGGATACAGTGAGCAGTTCATC. This chain joins TRBV12-3 or TRBV12-4 and TRBJ2-1; 8 nucleotides line up with TRBD2. There are 18 residues in the CDR3.

On this clonotype itself: One end of the junction varies from germline; a read error may be responsible. The J gene is TRBJ2-1, the V gene TRBV11-3; a possible D gene is TRBD1 (5 bases). This CDR3 is built from 15 residues. In germline, CDR1 is SGHNT, CDR2 YENEEA. CDR3 nucleotides: TGTACCAGCAGCTTATTTCAGGGAAGCTCATATGAGCAGTTCTTC. Translating it yields CTSSLFQGSSYEQFF.

Worth noting for this clonotype: A junction end diverges from the germline sequence, so it may reflect a read error. The chain combines TRBV4-2 with TRBJ1-4; D may be TRBD1 (5 bases). The CDR3 contains 17 residues. The germline CDR1 and CDR2 sequences are LGHNA and YNFKEQ. The CDR3 region is CAISKVPLGVANEKLFF. The CDR3 nucleotides are TGTGCCATCAGCAAAGTACCGTTGGGGGTAGCCAATGAAAAACTGTTTTTT.

This chain connects TRBV6-1 to TRBJ2-5; D remains ambiguous. Germline loops: CDR1 MNHNS, CDR2 SASEGT. The CDR3 is made up of 13 amino acids. The germline V and J ends were trimmed by 9 bases and 5 bases, with 16 bases remaining between them. The CDR3 bases are TGTGCCAGAAACAACCAGGAACTGGAGACCCAGTACTTC. It translates to CARNNQELETQYF.

A word on this clonotype: One end of the junction varies from germline; a read error may be responsible. The chain carries TRBV9 and TRBJ1-6, with TRBD1 matching 9 bases. Germline V gene lookup returns CDR1 SGDLS and CDR2 YYNGEE. CDR3 length: 14 amino acids. CDR3 bases: TGTGTCAGCAGCGTTGGACAGGGGAATTTACCCCTCCACTTT. Translation gives CVSSVGQGNLPLHF.